These 18 T cell receptor beta chains came from one sample sequenced in a study of PD-1 blockade in classical Hodgkin lymphoma. Relapse was seen in all patients after autologous stem cell transplantation, and brentuximab vedotin exposure was variable. TCRdb's table, derived via immunoSEQ multiplex PCR, lists solely in-frame clones and lacks some. This sample carries under 65,000 clones, 75% to 90% of them seen once, and the ten largest clones take around 16%. Sequenced here: peripheral blood mononuclear cells (PBMCs), sampled at baseline. These TCRs come from a human donor with classical Hodgkin lymphoma.

The genes are TRBV4-1 and TRBJ1-3; D gene ambiguous. Germline lookup yields CDR1 MGHRA and CDR2 YSYEKL. The germline V and J ends were trimmed by 0 bases and 4 bases, with 10 bases remaining between them. This CDR3 is built from 15 residues. As DNA, the CDR3 is TGCGCCAGCAGCCAAGATAGGACGGGGGGAAACACCATATATTTT. Residues: CASSQDRTGGNTIYF.

V usage is TRBV10-3 and J usage is TRBJ2-7; D gene uncertain. The CDR3 has 18 residues. CDR1 is ENHRY, CDR2 SYGVKD, per germline. The V end was cut by 0 bases, the J end by 2 bases, with 20 bases between. The chain's CDR3 is CAISESSSLGQYPYEQYF. For the CDR3, the DNA is TGTGCCATCAGTGAGTCCTCCTCCTTAGGTCAGTACCCCTACGAGCAGTACTTC.

The J gene is TRBJ2-7, the V gene TRBV29-1, with D tentatively TRBD1 (8 bases). Germline V gene lookup returns CDR1 SQVTM and CDR2 ANQGSEA. CDR3 length: 11 amino acids. Trimming took 7 bases from V and 7 from J, leaving 14 bases between them. CDR3 protein: CSGTGRGEQYF. As DNA, the CDR3 is TGCAGCGGGACAGGGAGGGGAGAGCAGTACTTC.

This sequence joins TRBV6-1 and TRBJ1-1; unclear D gene. This CDR3 is 13 amino acids long. V was pared by 8 bases and J by 3 bases, with 13 bases between. The germline gives CDR1 MNHNS, CDR2 SASEGT. In DNA form, the CDR3 reads TGTGCCAGCGGACTTTTCCCAGACACTGAAGCTTTCTTT. This codes for CASGLFPDTEAFF.

Comment on this clone: One end of the junction is discordant with germline, which a read error may explain. This chain links TRBV6-5 with TRBJ1-2, with D hard to call. The CDR3 has 11 residues. The germline CDR1 and CDR2 sequences are MNHEY and SVGAGI. The CDR3 loop is CASGYRGGYTF. DNA of the CDR3: TGTGCCAGCGGTTACAGAGGTGGCTACACCTTC.

The V call is TRBV6-5, the J call TRBJ2-5; the D call may be TRBD1 or TRBD2 (5 bases each). The CDR3 is 15 residues long. Trimming cost V 6 bases and J 7 bases, with 21 bases left between them. Germline-derived CDR1 and CDR2 are MNHEY and SVGAGI. The CDR3 nucleotides read TGTGCCAGCAGGGCTTTAGGGGCCTATGCGGGGACCCAGTACTTC. It encodes CASRALGAYAGTQYF.

This sequence joins TRBV5-6 and TRBJ1-5; D is possibly TRBD1 (5 bases). V was trimmed by 0 bases and J by 7 bases, leaving 8 bases between them. The length of the CDR3 is 13 residues. Germline lookup yields CDR1 SGHDT and CDR2 YYEEEE. The CDR3 nucleotides are TGTGCCAGCAGCTTGGGGGACGGCCAGCCCCAGCATTTT. Translated: CASSLGDGQPQHF.

The chain combines TRBV6-6 with TRBJ2-1, with D possibly matching TRBD1 (6 bases). V was clipped by 4 bases and J by 10 bases, with 17 bases between them. This CDR3 comprises 14 residues. Germline V gene data show CDR1 as MNHNY and CDR2 as SVGAGI (reference sequence). This chain's CDR3 is CASSSRQQGGEQFF. The CDR3 nucleotides read TGTGCCAGCAGTTCGCGGCAACAGGGCGGGGAGCAGTTCTTC.

V gene TRBV5-1 combines with J gene TRBJ1-6; D is unclear. Trimming removed 1 base at V and 3 bases at J, with 8 bases between. CDR1 and CDR2 (germline): SGHRS, YFSETQ. CDR3 size: 15 residues. CDR3 region: CASSLSSFYNSPLHF. CDR3 nucleotides: TGCGCCAGCAGCTTGTCCAGTTTCTATAATTCACCCCTCCACTTT.

In the case of this clone: Relative to the germline gene, one junction end is altered; a read error may explain this. This chain joins TRBV27 and TRBJ1-1; the D is unclear. This CDR3 comprises 15 residues. In germline, CDR1 is MNHEY, CDR2 SMNVEV (reference sequence). The CDR3 sequence: CASSQLGPLNPEAFF. CDR3 coding DNA: TGTGCCAGCAGTCAATTGGGTCCGTTGAACCCTGAAGCTTTCTTT.

This chain joins TRBV5-6 and TRBJ2-1; D is perhaps TRBD1 or TRBD2 (5 bases each). Germline assignment: CDR1 SGHDT and CDR2 YYEEEE. The CDR3 consists of 15 residues. V lost 3 bases and J lost 4, with 14 bases in between. CDR3 region: CASSSMGTVYNEQFF. The CDR3 DNA is TGTGCCAGCAGCTCTATGGGGACCGTTTACAATGAGCAGTTCTTC.

The genes are TRBV27 and TRBJ2-2; D may correspond to TRBD1 or TRBD2 (5 bases each). In germline, CDR1 is MNHEY, CDR2 SMNVEV (reference sequence). CDR3 size: 15 residues. V lost 5 bases and J lost 2, with 12 bases in between. CDR3 sequence reads: CASSNRDGNTGELFF. DNA of the CDR3: TGTGCCAGCAGTAACCGGGACGGCAACACCGGGGAGCTGTTTTTT.

In DNA form, the CDR3 reads TGTGCCAGCAGCGCCCAACTTCAGGATTACGAGCAGTACTTC. Encoded protein: CASSAQLQDYEQYF. The gene calls are TRBV9 and TRBJ2-7; no clear D gene. The CDR3 spans 14 residues. The germline V gene encodes CDR1 SGDLS and CDR2 YYNGEE. V was trimmed by 3 bases and J by 4 bases, leaving 14 bases between them.

The rearrangement uses TRBV4-1 and TRBJ2-3; D remains unclear. Germline V gene sequence: CDR1 MGHRA, CDR2 YSYEKL. The CDR3 has 14 residues. V was clipped by 0 bases and J by 0 bases, with 4 bases between them. The CDR3 is CASSQDPSTDTQYF. CDR3 sequence (DNA): TGCGCCAGCAGCCAAGATCCTAGCACAGATACGCAGTATTTT.

This clone was seen more than once but under ten times. The CDR3 region has the DNA TGTGCCAGCACGGGGGCCACTGAAGCTTTCTTT. It yields the protein CASTGATEAFF. This chain connects TRBV2 to TRBJ1-1; possibly TRBD1 for D (6 bases). CDR1 and CDR2 from the germline V gene are SNHLY and FYNNEI. The ends were cut back, 7 bases at V and 4 bases at J, with 7 bases in the middle. CDR3 length: 11 amino acids. The full variable domain, in which reference TRBV2 and TRBJ1-1 provide the parts outside the CDR3, is EPEVTQTPSHQVTQMGQEVILRCVPISNHLYFYWYRQILGQKVEFLVSFYNNEISEKSEIFDDQFSVERPDGSNFTLKIRSTKLEDSAMYFCASTGATEAFFGQGTRLTVV.

The V gene is TRBV5-1, the J gene TRBJ1-4; D is ambiguous. Germline CDR1 SGHRS, CDR2 YFSETQ. The V gene lost 3 bases and the J gene lost 3 bases, with 6 bases spanning the gap. This CDR3 is built from 13 residues. The CDR3 nucleotides are TGCGCCAGCAGCTCTTCCTCTAATGAAAAACTGTTTTTT. It specifies CASSSSSNEKLFF.

The chain joins TRBV5-5 to TRBJ2-7; 7 nucleotides line up with TRBD1. The CDR3 sequence is 13 residues long. The junction had 3 bases not matched to a gene; V was cut back by 4 bases and J by 2 bases. CDR1 is SGHKS, CDR2 YYEKEE, per germline (reference sequence). The CDR3 here is CASSVGTAYEQYF. The CDR3 DNA sequence: TGTGCCAGCAGCGTCGGGACAGCCTACGAGCAGTACTTC.

In this sample, this clone turned up once. V is TRBV30 and J is TRBJ1-2; 10 positions agree with TRBD1. Germline loops: CDR1 GTSNPN, CDR2 SVGIG (reference sequence). J lost 7 bases, V lost 2 bases, and 10 bases had no gene match. The CDR3 extends over 15 amino acids. The CDR3: CAWSPTTGTGAGYTF. The CDR3, as DNA: TGTGCCTGGAGTCCAACTACCGGGACAGGGGCTGGCTACACCTTC.